Presented here are 10 T cell receptor beta chains from one specimen sequenced in a study of blood T cells in healthy people across ages. It was with a sample-barcoded 5' primer and a J-beta primer mix that a second PCR of about 7 to 12 cycles was run. Via MiXCR, TCRdb re-called the 5' RACE reads, giving one row per CDR3 protein. The sample lists about 1,400,000 distinct CDR3 sequences, approximately 38% seen once, with approximately 7.9% in the top ten. The sequencing sample was made of blood. The origin of the receptors is a woman aged 18-29 years in good health.

The chain joins TRBV12-3 or TRBV12-4 to TRBJ2-3, with 9 bases lining up with TRBD2. V shed 9 bases, J shed 11 bases, and the junction held 15 bases outside the gene matches. The CDR3 runs to 14 residues. CDR3 region: CASSVGGGARRQYF. The CDR3, as DNA: TGTGCCAGTAGTGTAGGCGGGGGGGCCCGCAGGCAGTATTTT.

This chain connects TRBV27 to TRBJ2-1; D not certain. Germline-derived CDR1 and CDR2 are MNHEY and SMNVEV (reference sequence). The CDR3 is made up of 16 amino acids. The V and J ends lost 4 bases and 1 base respectively, with 14 bases between them. The CDR3 DNA follows: TGTGCCAGCAGTTCGCCGGGCCTAAGGTCCTACAATGAGCAGTTCTTC. It is translated as CASSSPGLRSYNEQFF.

Turning to this clonotype: A junction end diverges from the germline sequence, so it may reflect a read error. V and J are TRBV11-3 and TRBJ2-1, with TRBD2 matching 13 bases. Germline V gives CDR1 SGHNT, CDR2 YENEEA. This CDR3 is built from 16 residues. The CDR3, as DNA: TGTGCTAGCAGCCAAAGACTAGCGGGAGGCCCCGGTGAGCAGTTCTTC. Protein: CASSQRLAGGPGEQFF.

The sample holds a few counts of this clonotype. V usage is TRBV29-1 and J usage is TRBJ1-2; D remains ambiguous. This CDR3 has 16 residues. The V end lost 3 bases, the J end lost 8 bases, and 25 bases lay between the germline ends. The germline CDR1 and CDR2 sequences are SQVTM and ANQGSEA. CDR3 in amino acids: CSVDNPDIEADWGYTF. The CDR3 nucleotides are TGCAGCGTTGATAACCCAGACATTGAGGCGGATTGGGGCTACACCTTC.

The chain carries TRBV27 and TRBJ1-2; 8 bases align to TRBD1. The CDR3 length is 16 residues. CDR1 is MNHEY and CDR2 is SMNVEV in the germline V gene (reference sequence). V dropped 5 bases and J dropped 1; count of bases not matched to a gene: 9. The CDR3 region has the DNA TGTGCCAGCAGTGGCCGGACAACAGGGGGTAACTATGGCTACACCTTC. Protein sequence: CASSGRTTGGNYGYTF.

This chain links TRBV5-1 with TRBJ2-7; 9 bases line up with TRBD1. CDR1 is SGHRS and CDR2 is YFSETQ in the germline V gene. V was pared by 4 bases and J by 1 base, with 12 bases of the junction left unmatched. The CDR3 consists of 17 residues. Here the CDR3 reads CASSKPGTGSHSYEQYF. For the CDR3, the DNA is TGCGCCAGCAGCAAACCCGGGACAGGGAGTCATTCCTACGAGCAGTACTTC.

The chain uses TRBV6-5 and TRBJ1-1; 7 bases line up with TRBD1. The V segment lost 2 bases and the J segment 5 bases; nucleotides outside the gene matches: 14. Germline V gives CDR1 MNHEY, CDR2 SVGAGI. The CDR3 runs to 17 residues. The CDR3 sequence: CASSYEVRGRSITEAFF. In DNA, the CDR3 is TGTGCCAGCAGTTACGAGGTCAGGGGGAGGAGTATTACTGAAGCTTTCTTT.

Remarks on this clonotype: The junction shows a germline mismatch at one end, possibly a read error. The CDR3 region has the DNA TGTGCCGCCAGTGGGGGATTTAACTATGGCTACACCTTC. Amino acid sequence: CAASGGFNYGYTF. This rearrangement joins TRBV24-1 to TRBJ1-2; D is perhaps TRBD1 (5 bases). The CDR3 runs to 13 residues. Germline V gives CDR1 KGHDR, CDR2 SFDVKD.

This clonotype was seen a handful of times. The V gene is TRBV9, the J gene TRBJ2-3, with D perhaps TRBD2 (6 bases). V lost 0 bases and J 6 bases, leaving 11 bases between the germline ends. The CDR3 is made up of 14 amino acids. Germline CDR1 SGDLS, CDR2 YYNGEE. Written as DNA, the CDR3 is TGTGCCAGCAGCGTAGGGCTAGCGAAGGATACGCAGTATTTT. It yields the protein CASSVGLAKDTQYF.

This clonotype has just a few counts. The CDR3 nucleotides are TGTGCCAGCAGCTTCAGGGGCTATAATTCACCCCTCCACTTT. Translating it yields CASSFRGYNSPLHF. J is TRBJ1-6 and V is TRBV7-2; D is possibly TRBD1 (6 bases). Trimming took 3 bases from V and 3 from J, leaving 6 bases between them. The CDR3 has 14 amino acids. The germline gives CDR1 SGHTA, CDR2 FQGNSA. Full variable domain (missing parts from reference TRBV7-2 and TRBJ1-6): GAGVSQSPSNKVTEKGKDVELRCDPISGHTALYWYRQSLGQGLEFLIYFQGNSAPDKSGLPSDRFSAERTGGSVSTLTIQRTQQEDSAVYLCASSFRGYNSPLHFGNGTRLTVT.